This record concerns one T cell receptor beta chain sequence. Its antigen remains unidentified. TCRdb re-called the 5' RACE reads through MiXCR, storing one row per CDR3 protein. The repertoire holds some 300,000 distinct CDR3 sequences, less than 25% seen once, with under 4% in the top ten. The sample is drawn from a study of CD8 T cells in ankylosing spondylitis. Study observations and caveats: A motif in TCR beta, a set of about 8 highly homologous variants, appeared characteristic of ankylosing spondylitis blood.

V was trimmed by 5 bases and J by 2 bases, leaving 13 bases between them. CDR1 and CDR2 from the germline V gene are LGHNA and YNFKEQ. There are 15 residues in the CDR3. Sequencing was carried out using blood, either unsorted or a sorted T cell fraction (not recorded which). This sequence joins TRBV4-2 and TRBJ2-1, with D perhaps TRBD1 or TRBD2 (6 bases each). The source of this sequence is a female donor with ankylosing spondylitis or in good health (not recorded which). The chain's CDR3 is CASSSSRGPYNEQFF. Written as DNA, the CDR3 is TGTGCCAGCAGCTCCAGCCGGGGGCCCTACAATGAGCAGTTCTTC.